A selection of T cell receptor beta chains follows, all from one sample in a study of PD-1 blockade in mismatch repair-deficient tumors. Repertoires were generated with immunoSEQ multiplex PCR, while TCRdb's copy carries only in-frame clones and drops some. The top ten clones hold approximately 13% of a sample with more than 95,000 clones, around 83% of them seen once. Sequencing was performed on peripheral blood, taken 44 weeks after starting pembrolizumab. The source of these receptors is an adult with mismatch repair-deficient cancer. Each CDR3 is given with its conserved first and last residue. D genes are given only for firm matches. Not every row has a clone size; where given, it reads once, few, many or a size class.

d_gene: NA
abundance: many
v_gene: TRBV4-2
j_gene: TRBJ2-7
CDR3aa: CASSQDQEKIEQYF
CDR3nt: TGTGCCAGCAGCCAAGATCAGGAGAAGATCGAGCAGTACTTC

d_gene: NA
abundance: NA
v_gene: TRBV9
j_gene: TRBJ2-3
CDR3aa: CASSDPNTDTQYF
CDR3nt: TGTGCCAGCAGTGACCCCAACACGGATACGCAGTATTTT

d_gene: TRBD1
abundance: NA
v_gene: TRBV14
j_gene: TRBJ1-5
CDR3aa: CASSQERGRTGGNQPQHF
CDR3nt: TGTGCCAGCAGCCAAGAGAGAGGCCGGACAGGGGGCAATCAGCCCCAGCATTTT

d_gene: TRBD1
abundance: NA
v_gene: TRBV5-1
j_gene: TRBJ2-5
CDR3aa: CASSSLATGQETQYF
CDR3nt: TGCGCCAGCAGCTCCCTGGCGACAGGGCAAGAGACCCAGTACTTC

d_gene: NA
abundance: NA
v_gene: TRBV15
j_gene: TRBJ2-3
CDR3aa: CATSRTIANLKAQYF
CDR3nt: TGTGCCACCAGCAGAACAATTGCCAACTTAAAAGCGCAGTATTTT

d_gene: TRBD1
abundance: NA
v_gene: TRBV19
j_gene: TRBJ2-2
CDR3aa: CASTRGTGVTGELFF
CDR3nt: TGTGCCAGTACTCGGGGGACAGGGGTCACCGGGGAGCTGTTTTTT

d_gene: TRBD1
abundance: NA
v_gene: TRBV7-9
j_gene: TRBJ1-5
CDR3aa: CASSLARGGSNQPQHF
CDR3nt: TGTGCCAGCAGCTTAGCGCGAGGGGGCAGCAATCAGCCCCAGCATTTT

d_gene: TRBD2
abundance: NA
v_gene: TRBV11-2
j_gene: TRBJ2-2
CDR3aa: CASSFGLAGVRTGELFF
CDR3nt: TGTGCCAGCAGCTTTGGGCTAGCGGGAGTAAGGACCGGGGAGCTGTTTTTT

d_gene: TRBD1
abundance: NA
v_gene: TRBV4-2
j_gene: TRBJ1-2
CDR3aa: CASSQGDRTGNYGYTF
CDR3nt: TGTGCCAGCAGCCAAGGGGATAGGACAGGCAACTATGGCTACACCTTC

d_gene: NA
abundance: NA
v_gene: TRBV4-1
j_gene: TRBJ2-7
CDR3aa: CASSWRAFGEQYF
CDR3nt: TGCGCCAGCAGCTGGAGGGCCTTTGGCGAGCAGTACTTC

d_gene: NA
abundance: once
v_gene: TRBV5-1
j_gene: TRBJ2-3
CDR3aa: CASSPDTDTQYF
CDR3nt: TGCGCCAGCAGCCCAGACACAGATACGCAGTATTTT

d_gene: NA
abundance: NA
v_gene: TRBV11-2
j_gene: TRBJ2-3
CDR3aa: CASSPRWSGSTDTQYF
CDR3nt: TGTGCCAGCAGCCCCCGGTGGAGCGGGAGCACAGATACGCAGTATTTT

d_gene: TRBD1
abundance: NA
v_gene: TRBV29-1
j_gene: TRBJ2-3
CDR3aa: CSVEDRTDTQYF
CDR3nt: TGCAGCGTAGAGGACAGGACAGATACGCAGTATTTT

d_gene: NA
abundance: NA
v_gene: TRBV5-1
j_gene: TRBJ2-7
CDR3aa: CASSLEGEQYF
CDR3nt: TGCGCCAGCAGCTTGGAAGGCGAGCAGTACTTC

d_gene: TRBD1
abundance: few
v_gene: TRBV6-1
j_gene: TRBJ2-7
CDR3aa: CASSVGTVSYEQYF
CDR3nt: TGTGCCAGCAGTGTTGGGACAGTCTCCTACGAGCAGTACTTC

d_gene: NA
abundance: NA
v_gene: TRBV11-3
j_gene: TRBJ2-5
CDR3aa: CASSGETQYF
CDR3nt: TGTGCCAGCAGCGGGGAGACCCAGTACTTC

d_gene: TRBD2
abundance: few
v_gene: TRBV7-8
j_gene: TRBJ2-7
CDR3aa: CASSWKRLAVFDEQYF
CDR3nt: TGTGCCAGCAGCTGGAAGCGACTAGCGGTATTCGACGAGCAGTACTTC

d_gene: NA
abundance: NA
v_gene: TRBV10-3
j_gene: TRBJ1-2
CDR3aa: CATKTGGDYGYTF
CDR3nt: TGTGCCACCAAAACGGGGGGGGACTATGGCTACACCTTC

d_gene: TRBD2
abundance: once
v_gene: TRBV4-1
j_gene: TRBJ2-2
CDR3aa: CASSQEVIRLADTTGELFF
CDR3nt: TGCGCCAGCAGCCAAGAAGTTATCCGACTAGCGGATACCACCGGGGAGCTGTTTTTT

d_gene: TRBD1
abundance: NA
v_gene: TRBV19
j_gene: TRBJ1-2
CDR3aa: CASSIPGQSNYGYTF
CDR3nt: TGTGCCAGTAGTATTCCGGGACAGAGTAACTATGGCTACACCTTC

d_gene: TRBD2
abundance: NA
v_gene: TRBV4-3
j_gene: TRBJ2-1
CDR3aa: CASSQALLAGFNDEQFF
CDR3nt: TGCGCCAGCAGCCAAGCCCTACTAGCGGGATTTAATGATGAGCAGTTCTTC

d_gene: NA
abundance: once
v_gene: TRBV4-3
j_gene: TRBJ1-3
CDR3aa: CASSQDYLRDGSGNTIYF
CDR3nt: TGCGCCAGCAGCCAAGATTACTTAAGGGACGGCTCTGGAAACACCATATATTTT